These 26 T cell receptor beta chains were all obtained from the same sample, sequenced in a study of CD8+CD57+ T cells in acquired aplastic anemia. The use of genomic DNA as template underpinned the TCR beta VDJ and CDR3 profiling. TCRdb passed the reads through MiXCR, listing each CDR3 protein once. The repertoire holds roughly 160,000 distinct CDR3 sequences, around 75% seen once, with around 45% in the top ten. Patients included in sequencing had previously demonstrated CD8+CD57+ cell expansion by flow cytometry. Specimen: sorted CD4+, CD8+, or CD8+CD57+ T cells (not recorded which) from PBMCs. These receptors were obtained from a human donor with aplastic anemia.

Concerning this clonotype itself: A single base separates this from a much larger clone, so it may be a read error. The chain combines TRBV11-3 with TRBJ2-1; no reliable D call. Germline V lookup: CDR1 SGHNT, CDR2 YENEEA. The V end lost 5 bases, the J end lost 6 bases, and 8 bases lay between the germline ends. The CDR3 is made up of 12 amino acids. The CDR3 nucleotides are TGTGCCAGCAGCACCTGGGTCAATGAGCAGTTCTTC. Translating gives CASSTWVNEQFF.

The rearrangement uses TRBV11-2 and TRBJ2-7; 7 nucleotides line up with TRBD1. V shed 5 bases, J shed 1 base, and the junction held 5 bases outside the gene matches. This CDR3 comprises 14 residues. The germline V gene has CDR1 SGHAT and CDR2 FQNNGV. The CDR3 spells CASSPPGQSYEQYF. The CDR3 DNA reads TGTGCCAGCAGCCCCCCGGGACAGTCCTACGAGCAGTACTTC. The variable domain in full, completed from reference TRBV11-2 and TRBJ2-7, reads EAGVAQSPRYKIIEKRQSVAFWCNPISGHATLYWYQQILGQGPKLLIQFQNNGVVDDSQLPKDRFSAERLKGVDSTLKIQPAKLEDSAVYLCASSPPGQSYEQYFGPGTRLTVT.

This clonotype appeared a few times. The rearrangement links TRBV2 to TRBJ1-1; TRBD1 matches 8 bases. The CDR3 runs to 13 residues. Per the germline V gene, CDR1 is SNHLY and CDR2 is FYNNEI. The ends lost 6 bases at V and 3 bases at J; junction bases unmatched: 3. The CDR3 spells CASRDRVDTEAFF. CDR3 nucleotides: TGTGCCAGCAGGGACAGGGTGGACACTGAAGCTTTCTTT. Supplemented by reference TRBV2 and TRBJ1-1, the full variable domain reads EPEVTQTPSHQVTQMGQEVILRCVPISNHLYFYWYRQILGQKVEFLVSFYNNEISEKSEIFDDQFSVERPDGSNFTLKIRSTKLEDSAMYFCASRDRVDTEAFFGQGTRLTVV.

This clonotype came up a few times. The V call is TRBV2, the J call TRBJ1-5, with D hard to call. Trimming left V 3 bases short and J 0 bases short, with 6 bases between. There are 14 residues in the CDR3. The germline gives CDR1 SNHLY, CDR2 FYNNEI. CDR3 DNA: TGTGCCAGCAGTGACAGCAATAGCAATCAGCCCCAGCATTTT. Encoded protein: CASSDSNSNQPQHF.

This clonotype was seen only a few times. The chain carries TRBV7-9 and TRBJ1-2; weak D call: TRBD1 (5 bases). Germline lookup yields CDR1 SEHNR and CDR2 FQNEAQ (reference sequence). Trimming took 4 bases from V and 7 from J, leaving 16 bases between them. CDR3 length equals 14 residues. For the CDR3, the DNA is TGTGCCAGCAGCTCTGGTCAGGGCCAGGGTGGCTACACCTTC. This sequence encodes CASSSGQGQGGYTF.

This rearrangement joins TRBV24-1 to TRBJ2-2, with a weak D call TRBD2 (5 bases). The CDR3 contains 14 residues. Trimming took 1 base from V and 7 from J, leaving 9 bases between them. Germline CDR1 reads KGHDR; CDR2 reads SFDVKD. CDR3 sequence reads: CATSDFRGNGELFF. CDR3 nucleotide sequence: TGTGCCACCAGTGATTTCCGAGGGAACGGGGAGCTGTTTTTT.

The V call is TRBV7-8, the J call TRBJ1-6; D unclear. Trimming left V 2 bases short and J 9 bases short, with 8 bases between. This CDR3 spans 13 amino acids. From germline, CDR1 is SGHVS and CDR2 FQNEAQ. The CDR3 sequence: CASSLLGISPLHF. CDR3 coding DNA: TGTGCCAGCAGCTTATTGGGGATTTCACCCCTCCACTTT.

This chain connects TRBV7-8 to TRBJ2-3, with D possibly TRBD2 on 5 matching bases. The CDR3 is made up of 17 amino acids. CDR1 and CDR2 (germline): SGHVS, FQNEAQ. V was clipped by 4 bases and J by 1 base, with 18 bases between them. CDR3 coding DNA: TGTGCCAGCAGCTCCCCCCTTTTGCTGGGAGGCACAGATACGCAGTATTTT. Translated: CASSSPLLLGGTDTQYF.

J is TRBJ2-7 and V is TRBV5-1; TRBD1 matches at 10 bases. This CDR3 is built from 15 residues. The V and J ends lost 1 base and 5 bases, in that order; junction bases with no gene match: 6. Germline V CDR1 and CDR2: SGHRS, YFSETQ. CDR3 sequence: CASSLPGTGVHEQYF. The CDR3 DNA sequence: TGCGCCAGCAGCTTGCCCGGGACAGGGGTACACGAGCAGTACTTC.

J is TRBJ2-5 and V is TRBV7-9; TRBD1 matches 7 bases. The CDR3 length is 15 residues. The ends lost 1 base at V and 3 bases at J; junction bases unmatched: 5. Germline V gene sequence: CDR1 SEHNR, CDR2 FQNEAQ (reference sequence). The CDR3 nucleotides are TGTGCCAGCAGCTTAGGATCGACAGGGAAAGAGACCCAGTACTTC. Translating it yields CASSLGSTGKETQYF.

A few counts support this clonotype. V is TRBV5-1 and J is TRBJ2-7, with 7 nucleotides matching TRBD1. Germline V gene sequence: CDR1 SGHRS, CDR2 YFSETQ. The CDR3 sequence is 13 residues long. V shed 5 bases and J 2 bases; nucleotides not matched to a gene: 4. The CDR3 coding sequence is TGCGCCAGCAGTTACGACAGGGCCTACGAGCAGTACTTC. This sequence encodes CASSYDRAYEQYF.

The V gene is TRBV9, the J gene TRBJ1-6; TRBD1 might be the D (6 bases). CDR3 size: 15 residues. Deletions cut 1 base from V and 8 bases from J, with 13 bases between. Germline V lookup: CDR1 SGDLS, CDR2 YYNGEE. Written as DNA, the CDR3 is TGTGCCAGCAGCGTAACAGGGACCATGGATTCACCCCTCCACTTT. As protein: CASSVTGTMDSPLHF.

This sequence joins TRBV19 and TRBJ2-7; D is perhaps TRBD1 (6 bases). The CDR3 is 14 residues long. Germline CDR1 and CDR2: LNHDA and SQIVND (reference sequence). The V and J ends lost 5 bases and 4 bases respectively, with 15 bases between them. The CDR3 DNA follows: TGTGCCAGTAGTCCCTCACAGGGACGGTACGAGCAGTACTTC. Protein sequence: CASSPSQGRYEQYF.

V gene TRBV18 combines with J gene TRBJ2-7; TRBD1 is a possible D gene (6 bases). This CDR3 has 15 amino acids. V lost 4 bases to trimming and J lost 3 bases, with 16 bases between them. Germline V gives CDR1 KGHSH, CDR2 LQKENI. The DNA for the CDR3 is TGTGCCAGCTCACTCCCTCATTTAGGGGGCTACGAGCAGTACTTC. Residues: CASSLPHLGGYEQYF.

On this clonotype itself: A read error may explain this, as a much larger clone is one base away. The CDR3 ends on some other residue instead of the conserved phenylalanine or tryptophan, so this is likely a read error. The V gene is TRBV4-3, the J gene TRBJ2-3, with a tentative D call TRBD2 (6 bases). V gave up 5 bases and J gave up 3 bases, with 18 bases separating them. CDR3 length equals 16 residues. Looked up from germline, CDR1 is LGHNA and CDR2 is YSLEER. CDR3 region: CASSLWTGTWTDTQYL. DNA of the CDR3: TGCGCCAGCAGCTTATGGACTGGGACTTGGACAGATACGCAGTATTTG.

This rearrangement joins TRBV20-1 to TRBJ2-3; 9 bases fit TRBD2. Unmatched junction bases numbered 3, after V lost 6 bases and J lost 2 bases. The V gene's germline CDR1 is DFQATT and CDR2 SNEGSKA (reference sequence). The CDR3 is made up of 13 amino acids. The CDR3 spells CSAPSGVTDTQYF. In DNA form, the CDR3 reads TGCAGTGCCCCTAGCGGGGTCACAGATACGCAGTATTTT.

V gene TRBV7-9 combines with J gene TRBJ1-4; weak D call: TRBD1 (5 bases). Germline V gene lookup returns CDR1 SEHNR and CDR2 FQNEAQ (reference sequence). V lost 6 bases and J lost 5, with 13 bases in between. This CDR3 has 14 amino acids. The CDR3 loop reads CASRRDRQNEKLFF. CDR3 nucleotides: TGTGCCAGCAGAAGAGACAGACAGAATGAAAAACTGTTTTTT.

This clonotype was seen at least ten times. The rearrangement joins TRBV6-4 to TRBJ1-2; the D gene is possibly TRBD1 (6 bases). CDR3 length: 15 residues. V was shortened by 5 bases and J by 5 bases, with 18 bases between the two germline ends. Germline V lookup: CDR1 MRHNA, CDR2 SNTAGT. CDR3 DNA: TGTGCCAGCAGTCCCCGACCAGGGGAAGGGTATGGCTACACCTTC. It specifies CASSPRPGEGYGYTF.

The chain links TRBV24-1 to TRBJ2-1, with 7 bases matching TRBD2. Unmatched junction bases numbered 6, after V lost 4 bases and J lost 4 bases. Germline values: CDR1 KGHDR, CDR2 SFDVKD. The CDR3 spans 15 residues. In nucleotides, the CDR3 is TGTGCCACCAGTGAAGCGGGACCCAAATACAATGAGCAGTTCTTC. Protein sequence: CATSEAGPKYNEQFF.

The chain employs TRBV2 and TRBJ1-1; no reliable D call. V gave up 3 bases and J gave up 1 base, with 9 bases separating them. CDR3 length: 14 amino acids. Germline V gene sequence: CDR1 SNHLY, CDR2 FYNNEI. CDR3 amino acids: CASSEVGENTEAFF. The DNA for the CDR3 is TGTGCCAGCAGTGAGGTCGGAGAGAACACTGAAGCTTTCTTT.

The chain recombines TRBV20-1 with TRBJ2-7; the D gene is possibly TRBD1 (6 bases). Trimming removed 0 bases at V and 2 bases at J, with 11 bases between. Germline CDR1 and CDR2: DFQATT and SNEGSKA (reference sequence). CDR3 length: 14 amino acids. CDR3 region: CSARDWTATYEQYF. DNA of the CDR3: TGCAGTGCTAGAGATTGGACAGCTACCTACGAGCAGTACTTC.

The chain couples TRBV11-3 to TRBJ2-1, with TRBD2 matching over 7 bases. The CDR3 is 15 amino acids. Germline V gene lookup returns CDR1 SGHNT and CDR2 YENEEA. The junction had 9 bases not matched to a gene; V was cut back by 3 bases and J by 7 bases. The CDR3 is CASSLGGVRINEQFF. The CDR3 bases are TGTGCCAGCAGCTTGGGAGGGGTCCGCATAAATGAGCAGTTCTTC.

The J gene is TRBJ2-3, the V gene TRBV5-1; D remains ambiguous. Trimming stripped 4 bases from V and 2 bases from J, with 14 bases between. Germline assignment: CDR1 SGHRS and CDR2 YFSETQ. The CDR3 has 15 amino acids. The CDR3 loop is CASSVVEDHTDTQYF. For the CDR3, the DNA is TGCGCCAGCAGCGTGGTAGAAGACCACACAGATACGCAGTATTTT.

This clonotype was recorded only once. This chain joins TRBV5-6 and TRBJ1-6, with 7 bases identical to TRBD1. The CDR3 contains 16 residues. The V gene's germline CDR1 is SGHDT and CDR2 YYEEEE. After removal of 4 bases from V and 13 bases from J, the junction contained 17 bases not matched to a gene. CDR3 DNA: TGTGCCAGCAGCGTAACAGGGGTTTCGGCTTTGGCGCCCCTCCACTTT. As protein: CASSVTGVSALAPLHF.

J is TRBJ1-1 and V is TRBV20-1; tentative D call: TRBD1 (5 bases). Germline assignment: CDR1 DFQATT and CDR2 SNEGSKA (reference sequence). This CDR3 has 12 amino acids. V lost 7 bases and J lost 4, with 13 bases in between. CDR3 loop: CSVQGGPTEAFF. The CDR3 DNA reads TGCAGTGTTCAGGGCGGTCCCACTGAAGCTTTCTTT.

The V gene is TRBV5-1, the J gene TRBJ2-7; either TRBD1 or TRBD2 may supply D (7 bases each). This CDR3 contains 18 residues. V dropped 5 bases and J dropped 3 bases, with 27 bases sitting between them. Per germline, CDR1 SGHRS and CDR2 YFSETQ. The CDR3 protein is CASRLFPSQGGEFYEQYF. CDR3 nucleotide sequence: TGCGCCAGCAGACTTTTCCCTTCTCAGGGGGGGGAGTTCTACGAGCAGTACTTC.